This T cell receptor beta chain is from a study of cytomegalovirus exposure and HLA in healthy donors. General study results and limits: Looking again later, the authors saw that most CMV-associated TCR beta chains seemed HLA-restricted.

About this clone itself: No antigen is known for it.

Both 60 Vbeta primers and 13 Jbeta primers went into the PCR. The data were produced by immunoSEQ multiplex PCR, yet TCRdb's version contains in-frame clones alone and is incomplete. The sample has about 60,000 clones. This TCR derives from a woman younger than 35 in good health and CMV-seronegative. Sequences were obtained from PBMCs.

CDR3 nucleotides: TGTGCCATCAGTGAGACACCGGGCAGGGATCAGCCCCAGCATTTT. Translation gives CAISETPGRDQPQHF. This rearrangement joins TRBV10-3 to TRBJ1-5, with D possibly TRBD1 on 5 matching bases. Germline V gives CDR1 ENHRY, CDR2 SYGVKD. With 2 bases removed from V and 5 bases from J, the gap between germline ends came to 13 bases. The CDR3 loop spans 15 amino acids.